This TCR beta chain was recovered during a study of identical twins (dated by TCRdb to the mid-2010s). For the study in its entirety: To test whether fetal clonotypes persist, the study used deep sequencing on TCR alpha and beta repertoires from monozygotic twins, unrelated adults of various ages, and cord blood. To rule out contamination, the twin experiments were replicated at different times with different library preparation protocols.

Library prep was done by 5' RACE. Data came from an Illumina HiSeq 2000. Template switching introduced a universal primer binding site; the final cDNA contained a unique molecular identifier, enabling accurate counting of TCR cDNA molecules. Specific primers in the conserved constant-segment region were used to synthesize first-strand cDNA for TCR alpha and beta chains. Each cDNA library was double barcoded, with a SMART-Mk sample barcode plus Illumina barcodes, to control for contamination. Two successive PCR steps introduced TruSeq adapter sequences along with Illumina sample barcodes. The Illumina HiSeq platform was used with custom primers to sequence TCR alpha and beta cDNA libraries. Processing in the source paper ran as follows. Unique molecular identifiers were extracted from raw reads with MiGEC, and CDR3 positions were determined with MiXCR. For each individual, recombination models were inferred using an EM algorithm with the repgenHMM and IGoR tools. The analysis of shared clonotypes was done with the tcR package in R, with sharing normalized by the product of cloneset sizes. Out-of-frame nonproductive sequences were analyzed to study raw recombination free of thymic and clonal selection effects. Using fastp at Q25 and MiXCR, TCRdb reprocessed the public reads and kept productive beta chains. When rows share a CDR3 protein, they turn into one entry using the most common DNA and genes. The V and J calls and clone size are TCRdb's, not the authors'. Present in this sample are roughly 710,000 distinct CDR3 sequences, 5.5% to 6.5% of which were seen just once. The ten largest make up roughly 2% of the sample.

Only healthy Caucasian donors were included. Three unrelated non-twin adults were also sequenced: a male aged 18 to 30, a male aged 50 to 60 and a female aged 50 to 60. Miltenyi CD45RO+ enrichment and human naive T-cell isolation kits were used to isolate memory (CD45RO+) and naive T cells from PBMC. This clonotype was seen at least ten times. Its recognized antigen is unknown. It has no much larger one-base neighbor in the sample; base qualities were not kept. Measured from the cysteine to the phenylalanine, the CDR3 is 14 residues long. Of all the DNA, just the CDR3 is kept, 42 bases in frame from base 1. V is reduced by 2 bases and J by 11 bases, leaving a spacing of 18 bases between them. Per the germline V gene (reference sequence), SEHNR is the CDR1 and FQNEAQ is the CDR2. Overall study results and their limits: In monozygotic twins, recombination models systematically underestimated out-of-frame TCR alpha sharing, but the models matched the sharing seen between unrelated individuals. Zero-insertion analyses could be partly confounded by invariant T cells such as MAIT and iNKT, although diverse VJ usage argued against such confounding for most clonotypes. A weaker excess of twin sharing was found in beta out-of-frame sequences because the signal-to-noise ratio was lowered by fewer shared sequences. Because the same donors could not be followed over many years, conclusions were based on cross-sectional statistical analysis. Compared with coincidental sharing between unrelated individuals, out-of-frame TCR alpha sequences shared between twins showed an excess of sequences with low generation probability. Abundant cord blood beta clonotypes carried fewer insertions; young adult naive repertoires showed a weaker similar trend, while memory repertoires showed none.

Sequencing was done on a sample of naive T cells sorted from blood. The label giving this sample's cell subset or site can be read as: cells isolated with a human naive T-cell isolation kit. The chain is made from TRBV7-9 and TRBJ1-1; 5 matching bases give a weak D call of TRBD1. The TCR comes from a man younger than 30 in good health. The DNA reads as follows: TGTGCCAGCAGCTTATTGGATGGGGACCAGACGGCTTTCTTT. Its translation is CASSLLDGDQTAFF. Reference TRBV7-9 and TRBJ1-1 genes cover what lies past the CDR3, so the full variable domain is DTGVSQNPRHKITKRGQNVTFRCDPISEHNRLYWYRQTLGQGPEFLTYFQNEAQLEKSRLLSDRFSAERPKGSFSTLEIQRTEQGDSAMYLCASSLLDGDQTAFFGQGTRLTVV.